A single sample is the source of the 10 T cell receptor beta chains below, sequenced in a study of blood T cell repertoires in COVID-19. Sequenced by immunoSEQ multiplex PCR; TCRdb stores in-frame clones only, minus some. The table lists approximately 220,000 clones, around 85% of them singletons. Sequences were obtained from peripheral blood. The receptors derive from a woman aged 45-65 years with acute or convalescent COVID-19.

The gene calls are TRBV3-1 (or the pseudogene TRBV3-2) and TRBJ1-2; D unclear. The germline V gene has CDR1 LGHDT and CDR2 YNNKEL (reference sequence). Trimming stripped 4 bases from V and 1 base from J, with 22 bases between. The CDR3 contains 18 residues. CDR3 protein: CASSLPWRETRDNYGYTF. In DNA form, the CDR3 reads TGTGCCAGCAGCCTCCCGTGGAGGGAGACTCGAGATAACTATGGCTACACCTTC.

The chain employs TRBV5-4 and TRBJ2-1, with a weak D call TRBD2 (5 bases). The CDR3 length is 15 residues. Germline lookup yields CDR1 SGHNT and CDR2 YYREEE (reference sequence). V lost 2 bases, J lost 1 base, and 10 bases lay in between. In DNA, the CDR3 is TGTGCCAGCAGCTTTCTAGCCCGGTCCTACAATGAGCAGTTCTTC. It translates to CASSFLARSYNEQFF.

This clone has more than one count but fewer than ten. This rearrangement joins TRBV21-1 to TRBJ1-1. TRBV21-1 corresponds to a pseudogene. There are 16 residues in the CDR3. In nucleotides, the CDR3 is TGTGCCAGCAGCAATGGGAGCCGGCTTTTGGGAACTGAAGCTTTCTTT. Protein product: CASSNGSRLLGTEAFF.

V is TRBV30 and J is TRBJ1-2; D not resolved. Trimming removed 2 bases from V and 7 bases from J, with 8 bases in between. The CDR3 loop spans 11 amino acids. Germline V CDR1 and CDR2: GTSNPN, SVGIG (reference sequence). The CDR3 protein is CAWSQLVGYTF. In nucleotides, the CDR3 is TGTGCCTGGAGTCAACTTGTTGGCTACACCTTC.

This chain joins TRBV2 and TRBJ1-2; 8 nucleotides align to TRBD1. Trimming cost V 6 bases and J 7 bases; bases outside gene matches: 13. This CDR3 is built from 15 residues. Germline V lookup: CDR1 SNHLY, CDR2 FYNNEI. The CDR3 DNA reads as TGTGCCAGCAGCGCCACCACAGGGGGTGGTGGTGGCTACACCTTC. It yields the protein CASSATTGGGGGYTF.

The chain links TRBV2 to TRBJ2-1; 9 bases are shared with TRBD2. This CDR3 region has 15 residues. Trimming cost V 7 bases and J 4 bases; bases outside gene matches: 8. CDR1 and CDR2 from the germline V gene are SNHLY and FYNNEI. CDR3: CASTDGLARYNEQFF. The CDR3 DNA is TGTGCCAGCACCGACGGACTAGCGAGATACAATGAGCAGTTCTTC.

J is TRBJ2-5 and V is TRBV7-7, with 12 bases that match TRBD2. Per the germline V gene, CDR1 is SSHAT and CDR2 is FNYEAQ (reference sequence). The CDR3 runs to 14 residues. The V and J ends lost 5 bases and 5 bases, in that order; junction bases with no gene match: 3. This chain's CDR3 is CASSAGLAGETQYF. The CDR3 region has the DNA TGTGCCAGCAGCGCCGGACTAGCGGGGGAGACCCAGTACTTC.

In its sample, this clone was seen many times. The rearrangement links TRBV7-9 to TRBJ1-1; 9 bases fit TRBD1. There are 14 residues in the CDR3. Germline V gene sequence: CDR1 SEHNR, CDR2 FQNEAQ (reference sequence). V was clipped by 5 bases and J by 4 bases; unmatched bases: 5. The CDR3 DNA sequence: TGTGCCAGCAGCCGGGGACAGGGCGGCACTGAAGCTTTCTTT. It translates to CASSRGQGGTEAFF.

J is TRBJ1-5 and V is TRBV7-9; D unresolved. Germline V CDR1 and CDR2: SEHNR, FQNEAQ (reference sequence). The CDR3 length is 14 residues. V lost 3 bases to trimming and J lost 3 bases, with 9 bases between them. CDR3 nucleotides: TGTGCCAGCAGCTTGGAGGGTAACAATCAGCCCCAGCATTTT. As protein: CASSLEGNNQPQHF.

The J gene is TRBJ2-3, the V gene TRBV19, with 10 nucleotides matching TRBD2. With V trimmed by 5 bases and J by 2 bases, 7 bases remained unmatched. The germline V gene has CDR1 LNHDA and CDR2 SQIVND (reference sequence). This CDR3 is 16 amino acids long. This chain's CDR3 is CASSAVAGGSTDTQYF. The DNA for the CDR3 is TGTGCCAGTAGTGCCGTAGCGGGGGGATCCACAGATACGCAGTATTTT.